The following is a T cell receptor (beta chain) sequence with its context. The target antigen is unknown. This entry comes from a study of long-term antiretroviral therapy in people with HIV. Study findings and constraints: CDR3 lengths in HIV samples spanned a narrower range than controls.

The V gene's germline CDR1 is LNHNV and CDR2 YYDKDF (reference sequence). This CDR3 comprises 13 residues. Trimming removed 4 bases at V and 12 bases at J, with 19 bases between. With survey level as its setting, the immunoSEQ assay was v3.0. The repertoire was sequenced with immunoSEQ multiplex PCR; TCRdb's copy has only in-frame clones and lacks some. The sample comprises over 30,000 clones, approximately 85% of which are singletons, and approximately 6% rests with the top ten. The chain employs TRBV15 and TRBJ2-7; D gene ambiguous. The sequence was collected from a woman aged 50 to 65 with HIV. The material sequenced was unsorted PBMCs, taken 3.1 years after starting antiretroviral therapy. CDR3 loop: CATSMAPPTPWYF. The CDR3 bases are TGTGCCACCAGCATGGCCCCCCCGACCCCTTGGTACTTC.